This TCR beta chain was observed in a study of T cells after yellow fever vaccination. Across the study: Preparation of fractions with low cell numbers was performed using SMART-Seq v4 Ultra Low Input.

About this clonotype: No antigen is known for it.

The length of the CDR3 is 13 residues. Germline CDR1 reads DFQATT; CDR2 reads SNEGSKA (reference sequence). Points from the study as a whole: At around 95% for CD4 and approximately 89% for CD8, most primary-vaccination clones showed up again after the booster. The secondary response was weaker, and its peak arrived faster, on day 5 versus 15. Overlap between CD4 and CD8 compartments was detected for a small share of clonotypes.

TCRdb fed the 5' RACE reads into MiXCR, producing one record per CDR3 protein. The table includes approximately 300,000 distinct CDR3 sequences, around a tenth detected once. V is TRBV20-1 and J is TRBJ1-1; the match to TRBD1 covers 9 bases. The TCR was taken from a man between 18 and 35 years old who received the YFV17D yellow fever vaccine. The sample in question was CD4+ T cells sorted from PBMCs, obtained 45 days after the yellow fever booster vaccination. DNA of the CDR3: TGCAGACCCTACCGGGACAGGGACACTGAAGCTTTCTTT. Its protein is CRPYRDRDTEAFF.